The following is a TCR beta chain sequence with its context. The junction had 7 bases not matched to a gene; V was cut back by 5 bases and J by 5 bases. This CDR3 spans 14 amino acids. CDR1 is MDHEN and CDR2 is SYDVKM in the germline V gene. Clinical history as reported by participants underpinned cohort assignment. Recovered status applied to Cohort 3 donors who had two consecutive negative PCRs. It also applied to those with clearance or with symptom resolution. The data belong to a study of blood T cell repertoires in COVID-19. In the source study's methods: Amplification of reference gene primers provided the estimated nucleated cell counts. Data came from immunoSEQ multiplex PCR; TCRdb stores just in-frame clones and leaves some out. V and J calls and clone size are given by that table; D and trimming were obtained from the DNA. The table records around 300,000 clones, about nine tenths of them present only once.

The chain couples TRBV28 to TRBJ1-2; 8 bases are shared with TRBD1. The sequenced material came from PBMCs or T cells enriched from blood (not recorded which). This TCR was sampled from a woman aged 50 to 60 who had recovered from COVID-19. As DNA, the CDR3 is TGTGCCAGCAGTCACCAGGGGGCGAGGTATGGCTACACCTTC. This gives the protein CASSHQGARYGYTF.